Listed here are 11 T cell receptor beta chains from one sample, sequenced in a study of response to subunit inactivated influenza vaccine. A single record per CDR3 protein comes from TCRdb applying MiXCR to the RT-PCR reads. The sample contains about 190,000 distinct CDR3 sequences, approximately 15% of which appear only once. The material sequenced was CD8+ T cells sorted from PBMCs, taken less than 6 days after vaccination. The receptors were gathered from a man aged 50 to 60 who received an inactivated influenza vaccine.

Only a few counts were recorded for this clonotype. V is TRBV29-1 and J is TRBJ1-4; 9 bases are a match to TRBD1. The V and J ends lost 5 bases and 7 bases, in that order; junction bases with no gene match: 8. Looked up from germline, CDR1 is SQVTM and CDR2 is ANQGSEA. The CDR3 runs 14 residues. The CDR3 sequence: CSVYLDRGGEKLFF. The CDR3 DNA follows: TGCAGCGTTTATTTGGACAGGGGCGGTGAAAAACTGTTTTTT.

This clonotype has only a few counts. The chain couples TRBV10-3 to TRBJ2-1; 13 bases map to TRBD2. There are 14 residues in the CDR3. The germline CDR1 and CDR2 sequences are ENHRY and SYGVKD. V shed 6 bases, J shed 14 bases, and the junction held 10 bases outside the gene matches. CDR3 in DNA: TGTGCCATCAGCCCAGGACTAGCGGGAGTCGGTGAGTTCTTC. Its translation: CAISPGLAGVGEFF.

This clonotype was recorded a few times. The chain joins TRBV4-3 to TRBJ2-1; D is undetermined. The CDR3 is 14 amino acids. The V and J ends lost 2 bases and 5 bases respectively, with 10 bases between them. Germline loops: CDR1 LGHNA, CDR2 YSLEER. This CDR3 reads CASSQYRANNEQFF. In DNA form, the CDR3 reads TGCGCCAGCAGCCAATACCGGGCCAACAATGAGCAGTTCTTC.

This clonotype was seen a few times. This sequence joins TRBV15 and TRBJ1-6; D is undetermined. Per the germline V gene, CDR1 is LNHNV and CDR2 is YYDKDF (reference sequence). The CDR3 has 16 residues. The ends were cut back, 0 bases at V and 10 bases at J, with 16 bases in the middle. The CDR3 is CATSRDVREVISPLHF. CDR3 nucleotide sequence: TGTGCCACCAGCAGAGATGTGAGGGAGGTTATCTCACCCCTCCACTTT.

This clonotype was counted between two and nine times. The chain combines TRBV5-6 with TRBJ1-1, with D unresolved. From germline, CDR1 is SGHDT and CDR2 YYEEEE. Trimming took 4 bases from V and 5 from J, leaving 24 bases between them. The CDR3 totals 17 residues. The CDR3 sequence is CASSQMLMTGRETEAFF. The CDR3 DNA sequence: TGTGCCAGCAGCCAGATGCTTATGACTGGGAGGGAAACTGAAGCTTTCTTT.

Only a few counts were recorded for this clonotype. The rearrangement links TRBV20-1 to TRBJ1-4; 7 bases map to TRBD1. The CDR3 covers 13 residues. The J segment lost 6 bases and the V segment lost 4 bases, leaving 5 bases of the junction unmatched. Looked up from germline, CDR1 is DFQATT and CDR2 is SNEGSKA (reference sequence). The DNA of the CDR3 is TGCAGTGCTACGCGAACAGGGGATGAAAAACTGTTTTTT. Its translation is CSATRTGDEKLFF.

This chain connects TRBV28 to TRBJ1-3; D remains ambiguous. V was shortened by 3 bases and J by 0 bases, with 9 bases between the two germline ends. CDR1 and CDR2 from the germline V gene are MDHEN and SYDVKM. CDR3 length: 15 amino acids. In DNA, the CDR3 is TGTGCCAGCAGTTTGAACGGGAACTCTGGAAACACCATATATTTT. Translation: CASSLNGNSGNTIYF.

The genes are TRBV4-3 and TRBJ2-3; D could derive from TRBD1 or TRBD2 (5 bases each). With 5 bases removed from V and 1 base from J, the gap between germline ends came to 19 bases. Germline V gene data show CDR1 as LGHNA and CDR2 as YSLEER. This CDR3 contains 17 residues. CDR3 DNA: TGCGCCAGCAGCTCACTAGAAGGGGCGGGCCGCACAGATACGCAGTATTTT. Protein product: CASSSLEGAGRTDTQYF.

The chain joins TRBV7-8 to TRBJ1-5; unclear D gene. The CDR3 covers 13 residues. V was shortened by 7 bases and J by 3 bases, with 10 bases between the two germline ends. Germline V gene sequence: CDR1 SGHVS, CDR2 FQNEAQ. The CDR3 protein is CASTPQSNQPQHF. DNA for the CDR3: TGTGCCAGCACCCCGCAGTCCAATCAGCCCCAGCATTTT. The full variable domain, its missing parts supplied by reference TRBV7-8 and TRBJ1-5, is GAGVSQSPRYKVAKRGQDVALRCDPISGHVSLFWYQQALGQGPEFLTYFQNEAQLDKSGLPSDRFFAERPEGSVSTLKIQRTQQEDSAVYLCASTPQSNQPQHFGDGTRLSIL.

CDR3 loop: CASSGGARSLDEQFF. The CDR3 coding sequence is TGTGCCAGCAGCGGGGGGGCTAGGTCTCTCGATGAGCAGTTCTTC. The genes are TRBV7-2 and TRBJ2-1, with D possibly matching TRBD2 (7 bases). The V and J ends lost 5 bases and 8 bases respectively, with 19 bases between them. Germline assignment: CDR1 SGHTA and CDR2 FQGNSA. This CDR3 has 15 residues.

This clonotype was detected ten times or more. V usage is TRBV7-2 and J usage is TRBJ2-1, with TRBD1 matching over 7 bases. CDR1 is SGHTA, CDR2 FQGNSA, per germline. Germline trimming cut 5 bases from V and 4 bases from J; bases unmatched to any gene: 11. The CDR3 is 16 residues long. The CDR3 bases are TGTGCCAGCAGCCCCCCGCCTGCACAGGGGTACAATGAGCAGTTCTTC. This sequence encodes CASSPPPAQGYNEQFF. The entire variable domain, with the rest obtained from reference TRBV7-2 and TRBJ2-1, is as follows: GAGVSQSPSNKVTEKGKDVELRCDPISGHTALYWYRQSLGQGLEFLIYFQGNSAPDKSGLPSDRFSAERTGGSVSTLTIQRTQQEDSAVYLCASSPPPAQGYNEQFFGPGTRLTVL.